This is a list of T cell receptor beta chains from one sample in a study of long-term antiretroviral therapy in people with HIV. TCRdb's table, derived via immunoSEQ multiplex PCR, lists solely in-frame clones and lacks some. The sample consists of roughly 28,000 clones, about 82% of them appearing once. Sequenced material: unsorted PBMCs, taken 3 years after starting antiretroviral therapy. The receptors derive from a man in his forties with HIV. Both conserved end residues are part of each CDR3. The D gene is left open where the match is weak. Part of the rows lack a size; the others show once, few, many or a class for expanded clones.

cdr3_aa	cdr3_nt	d_call	clone_size	v_call	j_call
CASSFVTGGGTEAFF	TGTGCCAGCAGTTTTGTCACAGGGGGAGGCACTGAAGCTTTCTTT	TRBD1	-	TRBV2	TRBJ1-1
CASERGTEQYF	TGTGCGAGCGAACGGGGAACCGAGCAGTACTTC	-	few	TRBV6-1	TRBJ2-7
CASSRELGENTEAFF	TGTGCCAGTAGTCGGGAGCTAGGAGAGAACACTGAAGCTTTCTTT	-	-	TRBV19	TRBJ1-1
CASSVAPGANVLTF	TGTGCCAGCAGCGTAGCTCCTGGGGCCAACGTCCTGACTTTC	-	-	TRBV9	TRBJ2-6
CASSVGGGEAFF	TGTGCCAGCAGCGTAGGGGGGGGAGAAGCTTTCTTT	-	-	TRBV9	TRBJ1-1
CASSFMGVGVEQFF	TGTGCCAGCAGTTTTATGGGGGTCGGGGTTGAGCAGTTCTTC	-	-	TRBV27	TRBJ2-1
CASSLRAGEYEQYF	TGCGCCAGCAGCCTCCGGGCGGGGGAGTACGAGCAGTACTTC	TRBD2	-	TRBV4-1	TRBJ2-7
CASSEPGVGANVLTF	TGTGCCAGCAGTGAACCAGGGGTCGGGGCCAACGTCCTGACTTTC	-	-	TRBV6-1	TRBJ2-6
CASSPRFAETEAFF	TGTGCCAGCAGCCCCCGGTTTGCGGAAACTGAAGCTTTCTTT	-	-	TRBV11-1	TRBJ1-1
CASSGSGGGGFEKLFF	TGTGCCAGCAGCGGATCGGGAGGCGGGGGTTTTGAAAAACTGTTTTTT	-	-	TRBV5-4	TRBJ1-4
CAYTVRNTEAFF	TGTGCCTATACTGTGCGGAACACTGAAGCTTTCTTT	-	-	TRBV30	TRBJ1-1
CASSLGAGYTDTQYF	TGTGCCAGCAGCTTAGGGGCGGGATACACAGATACGCAGTATTTT	-	-	TRBV11-2	TRBJ2-3
CSVEDRWKGLMNTEAFF	TGCAGCGTTGAAGATCGATGGAAAGGGCTCATGAACACTGAAGCTTTCTTT	-	once	TRBV29-1	TRBJ1-1
CASSRTPTDILAKNIQYF	TGTGCCAGCTCACGAACTCCTACAGACATCCTAGCCAAAAACATTCAGTACTTC	-	-	TRBV18	TRBJ2-4
CASSWGTGRELFF	TGTGCCAGCAGTTGGGGGACAGGGCGGGAGCTGTTTTTT	TRBD1	-	TRBV6-5	TRBJ2-2
CASSLGLTSSYEQYF	TGTGCCAGCAGCTTGGGACTGACTAGCTCCTACGAGCAGTACTTC	-	-	TRBV11-2	TRBJ2-7
CASWTGSYEQYF	TGTGCCTCTTGGACAGGGAGCTACGAGCAGTACTTC	TRBD1	few	TRBV6-1	TRBJ2-7
CASSVGGYGYTF	TGTGCCAGCAGCGTGGGGGGTTATGGCTACACCTTC	-	-	TRBV9	TRBJ1-2
CSVVGGDSGNTIYF	TGCAGCGTTGTAGGAGGGGATTCTGGAAACACCATATATTTT	-	-	TRBV29-1	TRBJ1-3
CSVRTGDEETQYF	TGCAGCGTTCGGACAGGGGATGAAGAGACCCAGTACTTC	TRBD1	-	TRBV29-1	TRBJ2-5
CASSEASGRAIATQYF	TGTGCCAGCAGTGAAGCAAGTGGGAGGGCCATTGCTACGCAGTATTTT	TRBD2	-	TRBV6-1	TRBJ2-3
CASSLGGRGADTQYF	TGTGCCAGCAGCTTAGGCGGGAGGGGCGCAGATACGCAGTATTTT	TRBD2	-	TRBV7-3	TRBJ2-3
CASSFYKNTEAFF	TGCGCCAGCAGCTTCTACAAGAACACTGAAGCTTTCTTT	-	-	TRBV5-1	TRBJ1-1
CASSSPPGTESYEQYF	TGTGCCAGTAGTTCCCCCCCCGGGACAGAATCCTACGAGCAGTACTTC	TRBD1	-	TRBV19	TRBJ2-7
CASGTGFSYEQYF	TGTGCCAGCGGGACAGGATTCTCCTACGAGCAGTACTTC	TRBD1	few	TRBV25-1	TRBJ2-7
CASSLALGLNTEAFF	TGTGCCAGCAGCTTGGCTCTCGGGTTGAACACTGAAGCTTTCTTT	-	-	TRBV5-5	TRBJ1-1
CASNEEADFNYGYTF	TGTGCCAGTAACGAGGAGGCAGATTTTAACTATGGCTACACCTTC	-	medium-sized	TRBV19	TRBJ1-2
CASSPRGLAGDGRSYNEQFF	TGTGCCAGCAGCCCTCGGGGGCTAGCGGGAGACGGGCGTTCCTACAATGAGCAGTTCTTC	TRBD2	-	TRBV27	TRBJ2-1
CSVDGTTSYEQYF	TGCAGCGTTGACGGGACAACCTCCTACGAGCAGTACTTC	-	-	TRBV29-1	TRBJ2-7
CASSVPGGAVYGYTF	TGCGCCAGCAGTGTGCCAGGGGGCGCGGTCTATGGCTACACCTTC	TRBD1	-	TRBV10-2	TRBJ1-2
CASSSGLNYGYTF	TGTGCCAGCAGTTCTGGACTGAACTATGGCTACACCTTC	-	-	TRBV28	TRBJ1-2
CASSLGLAPNEQFF	TGTGCCAGCAGCTTGGGACTAGCGCCCAATGAGCAGTTCTTC	TRBD2	-	TRBV11-2	TRBJ2-1
CASSYSPGQGSEQYF	TGTGCCAGCAGTTACTCACCGGGGCAGGGGAGCGAGCAGTACTTC	-	-	TRBV6-5	TRBJ2-7
CASSPQTVLNSPLHF	TGTGCCAGCAGCCCTCAGACAGTTCTAAATTCACCCCTCCACTTT	-	-	TRBV11-2	TRBJ1-6
CASRTQGYTEAFF	TGTGCCAGCAGAACACAGGGGTACACTGAAGCTTTCTTT	TRBD1	-	TRBV11-2	TRBJ1-1
CASSLRAGVIDTQYF	TGCGCCAGCAGCCTAAGGGCGGGAGTCATAGATACGCAGTATTTT	TRBD2	-	TRBV4-3	TRBJ2-3
CAGDGWDSYGYTF	TGTGCCGGCGACGGTTGGGACAGCTATGGCTACACCTTC	TRBD1	-	TRBV7-3	TRBJ1-2